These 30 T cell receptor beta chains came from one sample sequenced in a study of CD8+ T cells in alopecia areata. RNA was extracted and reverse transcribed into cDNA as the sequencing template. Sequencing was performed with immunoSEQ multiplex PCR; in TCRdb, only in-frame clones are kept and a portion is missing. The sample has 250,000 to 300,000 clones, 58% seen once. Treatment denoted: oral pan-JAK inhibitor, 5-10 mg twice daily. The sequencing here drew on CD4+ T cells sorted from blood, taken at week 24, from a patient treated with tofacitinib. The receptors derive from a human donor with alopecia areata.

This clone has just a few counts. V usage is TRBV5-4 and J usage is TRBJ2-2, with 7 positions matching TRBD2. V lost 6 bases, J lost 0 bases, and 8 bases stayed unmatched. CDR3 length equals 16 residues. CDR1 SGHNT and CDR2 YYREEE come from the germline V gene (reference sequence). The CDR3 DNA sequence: TGTGCCAGCACCTCAGGGCGGGGGTCGAACACCGGGGAGCTGTTTTTT. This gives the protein CASTSGRGSNTGELFF.

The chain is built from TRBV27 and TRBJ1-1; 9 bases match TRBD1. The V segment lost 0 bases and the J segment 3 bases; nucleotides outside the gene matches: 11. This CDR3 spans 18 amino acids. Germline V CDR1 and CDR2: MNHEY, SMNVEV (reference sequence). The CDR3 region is CASSLSTGTGREDTEAFF. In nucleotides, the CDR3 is TGTGCCAGCAGTTTATCGACCGGGACAGGGAGGGAGGACACTGAAGCTTTCTTT.

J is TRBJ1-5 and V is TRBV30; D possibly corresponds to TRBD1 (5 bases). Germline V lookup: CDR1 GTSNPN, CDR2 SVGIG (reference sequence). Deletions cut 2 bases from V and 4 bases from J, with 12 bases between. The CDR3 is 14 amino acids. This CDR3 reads CAWSLVGLNQPQHF. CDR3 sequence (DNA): TGTGCCTGGAGTTTAGTGGGGCTAAATCAGCCCCAGCATTTT.

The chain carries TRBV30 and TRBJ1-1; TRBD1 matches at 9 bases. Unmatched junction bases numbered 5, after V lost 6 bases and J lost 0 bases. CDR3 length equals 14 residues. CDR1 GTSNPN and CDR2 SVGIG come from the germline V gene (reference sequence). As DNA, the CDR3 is TGTGCCTGTAAGACAGGGGGTTTGAACACTGAAGCTTTCTTT. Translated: CACKTGGLNTEAFF.

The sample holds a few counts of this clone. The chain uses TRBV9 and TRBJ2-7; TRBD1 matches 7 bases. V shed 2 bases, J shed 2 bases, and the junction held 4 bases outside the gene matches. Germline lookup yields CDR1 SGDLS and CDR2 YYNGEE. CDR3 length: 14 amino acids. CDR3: CASSVSGTAYEQYF. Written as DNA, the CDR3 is TGTGCCAGCAGCGTCTCCGGGACAGCCTACGAGCAGTACTTC.

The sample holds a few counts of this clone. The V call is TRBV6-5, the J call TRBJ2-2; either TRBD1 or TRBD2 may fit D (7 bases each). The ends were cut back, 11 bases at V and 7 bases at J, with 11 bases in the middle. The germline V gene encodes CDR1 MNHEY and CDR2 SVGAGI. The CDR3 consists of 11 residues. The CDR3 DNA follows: TGTGCCTCCAGGGGGGGCGGGGAGCTGTTTTTT. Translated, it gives CASRGGGELFF.

The CDR3 is CASRPTSGMFEQYF. CDR3 DNA: TGTGCCAGCAGACCGACTAGCGGGATGTTCGAGCAGTACTTC. V is TRBV6-5 and J is TRBJ2-7; 11 nucleotides line up with TRBD2. CDR3 size: 14 residues. V lost 6 bases, J lost 6 bases, and 7 bases stayed unmatched. In germline, CDR1 is MNHEY, CDR2 SVGAGI.

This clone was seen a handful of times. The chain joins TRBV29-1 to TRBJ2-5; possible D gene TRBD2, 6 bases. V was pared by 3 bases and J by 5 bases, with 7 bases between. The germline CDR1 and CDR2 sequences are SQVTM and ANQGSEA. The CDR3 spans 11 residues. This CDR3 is CSVEAGETQYF. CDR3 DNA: TGCAGCGTTGAGGCGGGGGAGACCCAGTACTTC.

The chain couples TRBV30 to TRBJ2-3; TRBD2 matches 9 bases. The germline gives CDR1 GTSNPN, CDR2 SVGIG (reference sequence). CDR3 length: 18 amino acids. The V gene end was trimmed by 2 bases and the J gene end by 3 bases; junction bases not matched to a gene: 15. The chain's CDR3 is CAWSTVAGGPWATDTQYF. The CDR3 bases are TGTGCCTGGAGTACTGTGGCGGGGGGGCCCTGGGCGACAGATACGCAGTATTTT.

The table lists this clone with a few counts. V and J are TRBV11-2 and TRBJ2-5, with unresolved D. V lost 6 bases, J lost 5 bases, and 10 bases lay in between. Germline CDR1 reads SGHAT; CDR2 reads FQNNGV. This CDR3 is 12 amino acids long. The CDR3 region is CASSSGRETQYF. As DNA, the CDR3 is TGTGCCAGCAGTTCCGGACGGGAGACCCAGTACTTC. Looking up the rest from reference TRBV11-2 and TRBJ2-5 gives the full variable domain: EAGVAQSPRYKIIEKRQSVAFWCNPISGHATLYWYQQILGQGPKLLIQFQNNGVVDDSQLPKDRFSAERLKGVDSTLKIQPAKLEDSAVYLCASSSGRETQYFGPGTRLLVL.

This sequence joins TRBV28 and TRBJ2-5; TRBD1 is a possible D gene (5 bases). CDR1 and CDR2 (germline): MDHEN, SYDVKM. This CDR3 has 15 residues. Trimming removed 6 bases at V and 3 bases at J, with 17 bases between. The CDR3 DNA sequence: TGTGCCAGCAGGGCCCACAAGGGGAAAAAAGAGACCCAGTACTTC. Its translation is CASRAHKGKKETQYF.

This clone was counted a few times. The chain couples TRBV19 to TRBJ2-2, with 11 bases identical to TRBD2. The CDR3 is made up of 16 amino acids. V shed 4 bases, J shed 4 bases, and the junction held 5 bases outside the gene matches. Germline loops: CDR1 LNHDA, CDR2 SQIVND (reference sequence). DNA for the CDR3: TGTGCCAGTAGTACGCCTAGCGGGGGGTCCACCGGGGAGCTGTTTTTT. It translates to CASSTPSGGSTGELFF.

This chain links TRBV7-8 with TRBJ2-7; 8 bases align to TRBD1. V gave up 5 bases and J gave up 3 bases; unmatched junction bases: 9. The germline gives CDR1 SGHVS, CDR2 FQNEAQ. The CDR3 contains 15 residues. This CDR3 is CASSPLGQEDYEQYF. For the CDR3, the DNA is TGTGCCAGCAGCCCACTGGGACAGGAGGACTACGAGCAGTACTTC.

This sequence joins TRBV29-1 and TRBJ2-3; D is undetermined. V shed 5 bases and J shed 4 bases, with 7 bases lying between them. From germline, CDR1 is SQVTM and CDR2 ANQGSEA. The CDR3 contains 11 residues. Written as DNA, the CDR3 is TGCAGCGTTAATCCTGCAGATACGCAGTATTTT. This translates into CSVNPADTQYF.

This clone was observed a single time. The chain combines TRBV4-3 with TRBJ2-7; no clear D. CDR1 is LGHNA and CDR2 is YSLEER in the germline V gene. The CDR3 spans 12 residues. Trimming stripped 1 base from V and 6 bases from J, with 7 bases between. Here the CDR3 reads CASSQGHAEQYF. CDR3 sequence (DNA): TGCGCCAGCAGCCAAGGACATGCCGAGCAGTACTTC.

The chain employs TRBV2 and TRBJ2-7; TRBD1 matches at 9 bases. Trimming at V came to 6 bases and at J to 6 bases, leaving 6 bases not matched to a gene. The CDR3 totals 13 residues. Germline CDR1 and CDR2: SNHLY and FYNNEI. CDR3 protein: CASRRRDRVEQYF. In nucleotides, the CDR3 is TGTGCCAGCAGGCGCCGGGACAGGGTCGAGCAGTACTTC.

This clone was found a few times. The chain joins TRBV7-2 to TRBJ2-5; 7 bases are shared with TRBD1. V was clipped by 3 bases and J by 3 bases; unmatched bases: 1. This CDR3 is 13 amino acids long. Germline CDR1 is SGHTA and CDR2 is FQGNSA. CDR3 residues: CASSFDREETQYF. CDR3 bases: TGTGCCAGCAGCTTTGACAGGGAAGAGACCCAGTACTTC.

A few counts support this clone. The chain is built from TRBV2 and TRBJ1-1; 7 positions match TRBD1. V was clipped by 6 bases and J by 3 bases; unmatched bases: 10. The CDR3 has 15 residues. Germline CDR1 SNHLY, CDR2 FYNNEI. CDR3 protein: CASSSAGTVDTEAFF. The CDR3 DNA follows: TGTGCCAGCAGCTCGGCCGGGACAGTGGACACTGAAGCTTTCTTT.

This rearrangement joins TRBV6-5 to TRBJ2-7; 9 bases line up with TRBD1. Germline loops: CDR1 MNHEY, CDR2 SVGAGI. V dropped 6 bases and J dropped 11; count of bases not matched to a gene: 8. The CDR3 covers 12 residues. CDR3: CASSRNRDREYF. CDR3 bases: TGTGCCAGCAGCCGAAACCGGGACAGGGAGTACTTC.

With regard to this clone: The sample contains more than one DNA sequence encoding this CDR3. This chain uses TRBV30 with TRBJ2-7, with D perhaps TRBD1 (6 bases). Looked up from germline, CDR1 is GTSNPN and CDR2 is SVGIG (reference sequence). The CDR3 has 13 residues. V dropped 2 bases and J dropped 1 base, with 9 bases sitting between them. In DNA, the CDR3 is TGTGCCTGGAGTCGCGGACAGTCCTACGAGCAGTACTTC. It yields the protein CAWSRGQSYEQYF.

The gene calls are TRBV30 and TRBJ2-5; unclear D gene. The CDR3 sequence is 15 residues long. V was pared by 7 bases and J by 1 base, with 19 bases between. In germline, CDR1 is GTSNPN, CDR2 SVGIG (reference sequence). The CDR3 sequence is CAYTRPGSVQETQYF. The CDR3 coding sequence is TGTGCCTACACCCGCCCGGGCAGCGTCCAAGAGACCCAGTACTTC.

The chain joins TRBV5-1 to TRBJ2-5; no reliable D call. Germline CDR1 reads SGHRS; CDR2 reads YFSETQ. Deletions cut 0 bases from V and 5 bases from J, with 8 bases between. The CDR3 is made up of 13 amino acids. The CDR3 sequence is CASSLEVVETQYF. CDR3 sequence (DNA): TGCGCCAGCAGCTTGGAAGTCGTGGAGACCCAGTACTTC.

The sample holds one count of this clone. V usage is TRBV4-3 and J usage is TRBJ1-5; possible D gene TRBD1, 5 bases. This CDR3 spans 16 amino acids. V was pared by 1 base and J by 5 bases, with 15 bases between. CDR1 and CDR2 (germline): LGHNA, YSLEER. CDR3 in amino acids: CASSQAWNRPHQPQHF. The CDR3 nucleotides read TGCGCCAGCAGCCAAGCCTGGAACAGGCCCCATCAGCCCCAGCATTTT.

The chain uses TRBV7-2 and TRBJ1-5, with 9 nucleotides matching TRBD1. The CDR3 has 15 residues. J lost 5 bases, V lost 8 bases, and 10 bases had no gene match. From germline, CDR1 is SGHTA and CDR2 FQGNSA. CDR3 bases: TGTGCCAGCTCGAACCCAACAGGGGGCTATCAGCCCCAGCATTTT. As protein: CASSNPTGGYQPQHF.

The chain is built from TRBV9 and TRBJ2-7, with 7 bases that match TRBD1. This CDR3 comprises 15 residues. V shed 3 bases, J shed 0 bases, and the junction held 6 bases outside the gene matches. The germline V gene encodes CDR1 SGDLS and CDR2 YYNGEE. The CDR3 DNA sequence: TGTGCCAGCAGCGAGGGACAGTACACCTCCTACGAGCAGTACTTC. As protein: CASSEGQYTSYEQYF.

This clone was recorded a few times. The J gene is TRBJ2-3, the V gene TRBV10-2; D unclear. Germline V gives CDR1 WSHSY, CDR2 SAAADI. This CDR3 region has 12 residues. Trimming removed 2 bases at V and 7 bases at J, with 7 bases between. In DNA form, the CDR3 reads TGCGCCAGCAGTGAGATTCTGTATACGCAGTATTTT. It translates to CASSEILYTQYF.

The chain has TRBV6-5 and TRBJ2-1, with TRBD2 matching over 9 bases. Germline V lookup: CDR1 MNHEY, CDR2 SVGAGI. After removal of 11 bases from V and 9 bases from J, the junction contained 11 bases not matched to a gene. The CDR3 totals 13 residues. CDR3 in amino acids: CACSAGGPGEQFF. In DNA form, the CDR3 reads TGTGCCTGCTCGGCGGGGGGGCCTGGTGAGCAGTTCTTC.

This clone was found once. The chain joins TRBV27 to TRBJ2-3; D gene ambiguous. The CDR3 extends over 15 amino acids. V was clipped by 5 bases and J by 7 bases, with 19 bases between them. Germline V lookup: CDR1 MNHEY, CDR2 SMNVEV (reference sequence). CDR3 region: CASSPLAARANTQYF. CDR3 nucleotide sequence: TGTGCCAGCAGTCCTTTAGCTGCCCGGGCGAATACGCAGTATTTT.

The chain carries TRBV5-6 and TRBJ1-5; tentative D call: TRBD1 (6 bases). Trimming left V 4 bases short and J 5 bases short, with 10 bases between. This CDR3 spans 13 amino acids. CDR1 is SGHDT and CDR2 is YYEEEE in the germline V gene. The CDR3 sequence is CASSTRGHQPQHF. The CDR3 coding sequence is TGTGCCAGCAGCACCAGGGGACATCAGCCCCAGCATTTT.

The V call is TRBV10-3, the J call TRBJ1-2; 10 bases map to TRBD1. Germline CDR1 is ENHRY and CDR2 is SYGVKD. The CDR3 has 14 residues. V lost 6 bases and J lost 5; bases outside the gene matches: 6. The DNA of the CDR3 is TGTGCCATCAGCGGACAGGGGGAATGGTATGGCTACACCTTC. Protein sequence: CAISGQGEWYGYTF.